This record concerns one TCR beta chain sequence. As yet, its antigen is unknown. The sample belongs to a study of cytomegalovirus exposure and HLA in healthy donors. Overall study findings and caveats: Reports indicated that the classifier achieved high specificity and sensitivity in diagnosing cytomegalovirus status. It was assumed in the presence/absence analyses that sequencing depth was roughly uniform across donors.

PCR involved 60 Vbeta and 13 Jbeta primers. Sequencing was performed with immunoSEQ multiplex PCR; in TCRdb, only in-frame clones are kept and a portion is missing. Of about 140,000 clones in the sample, about 70% are singletons; the top ten hold 2% to 2.5%. V shed 2 bases and J shed 4 bases, with 9 bases lying between them. Looked up from germline, CDR1 is SGHRS and CDR2 is YFSETQ. The CDR3 consists of 13 residues. The specimen was PBMCs. The sequence was collected from a woman in her fifties or sixties in good health and CMV-seropositive. J is TRBJ1-2 and V is TRBV5-1; D gene uncertain. This CDR3 is CASSLGLSYGYTF. The CDR3 DNA reads as TGCGCCAGCAGCTTAGGACTCAGCTATGGCTACACCTTC.